The rows below give T cell receptor beta chains drawn from one sample of a study of cytomegalovirus exposure and HLA in healthy donors. Only in-frame clones appear in the TCRdb table, and some are missing; sequencing was by immunoSEQ multiplex PCR. There are about 97,000 clones in the sample; around 68% occur only once, and about 4.3% lies in the top ten. Source material: PBMCs. These TCRs come from a human donor in good health. CDR3s include the opening cysteine and the closing phenylalanine or tryptophan. Each record gives: J gene, D gene, clone size, CDR3 length, V gene, CDR3 DNA, CDR3 protein. The D gene is left open where the match is weak. Some rows mark clone size as missing; the rest say once, few, many or name a class of expanded clone.

>TRBJ2-5|NA|NA|15|TRBV7-3
TGTGCCAGCAGCTTTTATCCGGGCTCAGGGGAGACCCAGTACTTC
CASSFYPGSGETQYF
>TRBJ2-5|TRBD2|NA|16|TRBV4-1
TGCGCCAGCAGCCTCACTAGAGCGGGGATCCAAGAGACCCAGTACTTC
CASSLTRAGIQETQYF
>TRBJ2-7|TRBD2|NA|19|TRBV4-1
TGCGCCAGCAGCCAAGATCTTCTAGGGACTAGCGGGAGGGCCTACGAGCAGTACTTC
CASSQDLLGTSGRAYEQYF
>TRBJ1-1|NA|NA|14|TRBV18
TGTGCCAGCTCACCAATGCCGAGGAACACTGAAGCTTTCTTT
CASSPMPRNTEAFF
>TRBJ2-1|TRBD2|few|15|TRBV5-3
TGTGCCAGAAGCCCTGGAGGCGGGAGGTCCAATGAGCAGTTCTTC
CARSPGGGRSNEQFF
>TRBJ2-7|NA|NA|13|TRBV27
TGTGCCAGCAGTTTATCTAGAGATTACGAGCAGTACTTC
CASSLSRDYEQYF
>TRBJ1-2|NA|few|13|TRBV7-9
TGTGCCAGCAGCTTAGTAGGGGCGGAGGGCTACACCTTC
CASSLVGAEGYTF
>TRBJ2-1|TRBD2|NA|15|TRBV5-1
TGCGCCAGCAGCCTGATAGCGGGAGCCCCTAATGAGCAGTTCTTC
CASSLIAGAPNEQFF
>TRBJ1-1|TRBD1|NA|15|TRBV7-9
TGTGCCAGCAGCCGATACGACAGGGTAGTTCCTGAAGCTTTCTTT
CASSRYDRVVPEAFF
>TRBJ1-4|NA|NA|14|TRBV7-6
TGTGCCAGCAGCTTCGACAGGACGAATGAAAAACTGTTTTTT
CASSFDRTNEKLFF
>TRBJ2-5|TRBD2|NA|13|TRBV19
TGTGCCAGTAGAAATAGCGGGAGAGAGACCCAGTACTTC
CASRNSGRETQYF
>TRBJ1-4|NA|NA|13|TRBV18
TGTGCCAGCTCACTCTCCGGGGAGGAAAAACTGTTTTTT
CASSLSGEEKLFF
>TRBJ1-5|NA|NA|13|TRBV10-1
TGCGCCAGCAGTACCGGTCGCAATCAGCCCCAGCATTTT
CASSTGRNQPQHF
>TRBJ1-5|NA|NA|15|TRBV2
TGTGCCAGCAGTGGACCAGGGGCCGCCAATCAGCCCCAGCATTTT
CASSGPGAANQPQHF
>TRBJ1-5|NA|NA|14|TRBV2
TGTGCCAGCAACTGGGTCAGGTCCGATCAGCCCCAGCATTTT
CASNWVRSDQPQHF
>TRBJ2-2|TRBD1|few|16|TRBV5-4
TGTGCCAGCAGCTTGGGTGGACAGGGGCGGACCGGGGAGCTGTTTTTT
CASSLGGQGRTGELFF
>TRBJ2-1|TRBD2|NA|16|TRBV7-3
TGTGCCAGCAGCTTGGGACTAGCGGGAGTTCAGAATGAGCAGTTCTTC
CASSLGLAGVQNEQFF
>TRBJ2-7|NA|few|15|TRBV5-1
TGCGCCAGCAGCTCCGGAGTCGGGGAGAGCTACGAGCAGTACTTC
CASSSGVGESYEQYF
>TRBJ2-3|TRBD1|NA|15|TRBV6-4
TGTGCCAGCAGTGACGGGACAGGGGGCACAGATACGCAGTATTTT
CASSDGTGGTDTQYF
>TRBJ1-2|TRBD1|few|14|TRBV19
TGTGCCAGTAGTCGAGACAGGGTGGACTATGGCTACACCTTC
CASSRDRVDYGYTF
>TRBJ1-2|TRBD1|NA|13|TRBV19
TGTGCCAGTAGCACCACAGGGGACTATGGCTACACCTTC
CASSTTGDYGYTF
>TRBJ2-1|NA|NA|15|TRBV5-1
TGCGCCAGCCACCTCGACTTAAGCTCCTACAATGAGCAGTTCTTC
CASHLDLSSYNEQFF
>TRBJ2-1|TRBD1|few|15|TRBV5-4
TGTGCCAGCAGCACCGGGACAGGGATTTCGGGGGAGCAGTTCTTC
CASSTGTGISGEQFF
>TRBJ1-1|NA|once|13|TRBV28
TGTGCCAGCAGTTTGAAACGGTTGACTGAAGCTTTCTTT
CASSLKRLTEAFF
>TRBJ1-5|TRBD1|NA|15|TRBV4-2
TGTGCCAGCAGCCCCCAGACAGGGATCAATCAGCCCCAGCATTTT
CASSPQTGINQPQHF
>TRBJ2-1|TRBD1|NA|15|TRBV7-6
TGTGCCAGCAGCTTAGGACAGGGATTGTGGAATGAGCAGTTCTTC
CASSLGQGLWNEQFF
>TRBJ2-5|TRBD2|NA|14|TRBV27
TGTGCCAGCAGACAATTTAGCGGGGGGGAGACCCAGTACTTC
CASRQFSGGETQYF
>TRBJ2-7|NA|NA|12|TRBV4-2
TGTGCCAGCAGCCAAGATCCTATAACGCGGTACTTC
CASSQDPITRYF
>TRBJ2-2|NA|NA|13|TRBV11-3
TGTGCCAGCAGCGGACAGCACACCGGGGAGCTGTTTTTT
CASSGQHTGELFF